Below, one T cell receptor (beta chain) is given with its context. The method was immunoSEQ multiplex PCR; TCRdb's version includes in-frame clones alone and lacks a portion of them. The repertoire holds about 58,000 clones, less than 85% seen once, with 0.5% in the top ten. This CDR3 comprises 16 residues. Germline V lookup: CDR1 SGHRS, CDR2 YFSETQ. V gave up 4 bases and J gave up 0 bases, with 16 bases separating them. The data originate from a study of memory CD4+ T cells and cytomegalovirus serostatus. The sort gate was single viable CD3+CD4+CD8-CD45RO+ cells for memory CD4+ T cells. The receptor was isolated from an adult in good health and CMV-seronegative. Some clones in this sample may be carry-over from other donors' samples. The chain employs TRBV5-1 and TRBJ1-1, with D maybe TRBD1 (6 bases). Sequencing was done on a sample of memory CD4+ T cells from blood. The CDR3, as DNA: TGCGCCAGCAGCCGAGGACAGCCAAGGGTGAACACTGAAGCTTTCTTT. Its protein is CASSRGQPRVNTEAFF.